One and the same sample provided the 12 T cell receptor beta chains below, sequenced in a study of T cell repertoires in cytomegalovirus infection. No cognate antigen is known for these TCRs. MiXCR, applied by TCRdb to the reads, yields one record per CDR3 protein. The sample holds nearly 70,000 distinct CDR3 sequences; approximately 22% are singletons and the top ten take around three quarters. Sequenced material: PBMCs, sequenced either directly or after in vitro stimulation (not recorded which). These receptors originate from a human donor in good health (CMV status not recorded). Some clones in this sample may be carry-over from other donors' samples.

By frequency in the sample, this clonotype is large. The CDR3 bases are TGTGCCAGCACCGCGGACTTAGGGGATTCACCCCTCCACTTT. This translates into CASTADLGDSPLHF. V usage is TRBV7-2 and J usage is TRBJ1-6; D might be TRBD1 (5 bases). This CDR3 has 14 amino acids. Germline assignment: CDR1 SGHTA and CDR2 FQGNSA. V was trimmed by 7 bases and J by 8 bases, leaving 15 bases between them.

This clonotype was found a few times. This chain joins TRBV7-2 and TRBJ2-5; D possibly uses TRBD1 or TRBD2 (5 bases each). The CDR3 is 14 residues long. Trimming shortened V by 4 bases and J by 5 bases, and 14 bases separated the two germline ends. Germline assignment: CDR1 SGHTA and CDR2 FQGNSA. CDR3 nucleotides: TGTGCCAGCAGCTCCTACTCCAGGGAGGAGACCCAGTACTTC. This encodes CASSSYSREETQYF.

This clonotype has just a few counts. The chain couples TRBV6-1 to TRBJ1-2; D is perhaps TRBD1 (6 bases). The CDR3 sequence is 13 residues long. Germline V gene lookup returns CDR1 MNHNS and CDR2 SASEGT. Trimming left V 5 bases short and J 2 bases short, with 9 bases between. The CDR3 DNA reads as TGTGCCAGCAGTCGGGACACCAACTATGGCTACACCTTC. It translates to CASSRDTNYGYTF.

This clonotype was detected many times. The V and J genes are TRBV7-6 and TRBJ2-7, with D possibly matching TRBD2 (6 bases). From germline, CDR1 is SGHVS and CDR2 FNYEAQ. There are 14 residues in the CDR3. V lost 1 base, J lost 2 bases, and 9 bases lay in between. Here the CDR3 reads CASSLGGDAYEQYF. In DNA, the CDR3 is TGTGCCAGCAGCTTAGGCGGGGACGCCTACGAGCAGTACTTC.

The chain links TRBV27 to TRBJ2-7, with D uncertain. Per the germline V gene, CDR1 is MNHEY and CDR2 is SMNVEV (reference sequence). The CDR3 is made up of 15 amino acids. The germline V and J ends were trimmed by 3 bases and 5 bases, with 17 bases remaining between them. The CDR3 region has the DNA TGTGCCAGCAGTTTGTTGGCCGCACGAGTCCACGAGCAGTACTTC. Its translation is CASSLLAARVHEQYF.

This clonotype was recorded at least ten times. The V gene is TRBV5-6, the J gene TRBJ1-5, with 8 bases fitting TRBD1. Germline CDR1 reads SGHDT; CDR2 reads YYEEEE. The V and J ends lost 4 bases and 6 bases, in that order; junction bases with no gene match: 12. The CDR3 contains 16 residues. The CDR3 nucleotides read TGTGCCAGCAGCCGGGGGCAGGACAGGGTGAGTCAGCCCCAGCATTTT. Protein: CASSRGQDRVSQPQHF.

This clonotype was found once. This could be a read error, since a much larger clone is one nucleotide away. The chain uses TRBV7-2 and TRBJ2-5; 10 bases map to TRBD2. V dropped 5 bases and J dropped 2; count of bases not matched to a gene: 5. This CDR3 region has 15 residues. CDR1 is SGHTA and CDR2 is FQGNSA in the germline V gene. CDR3 residues: CASSQTSGFQETQYF. The CDR3 DNA reads as TGTGCCAGCAGCCAGACTAGCGGGTTTCAAGAGACCCAGTACTTC. The whole variable domain, filled in from reference TRBV7-2 and TRBJ2-5, reads GAGVSQSPSNKVTEKGKDVELRCDPISGHTALYWYRQSLGQGLEFLIYFQGNSAPDKSGLPSDRFSAERTGGSVSTLTIQRTQQEDSAVYLCASSQTSGFQETQYFGPGTRLLVL.

The sample holds many counts of this clonotype. The rearrangement joins TRBV7-2 to TRBJ2-5; D is undetermined. V was cut by 1 base and J by 5 bases, with 14 bases left in between. Germline values: CDR1 SGHTA, CDR2 FQGNSA. The CDR3 is made up of 15 amino acids. The CDR3 loop reads CASSLVTLRSETQYF. CDR3 nucleotide sequence: TGTGCCAGCAGCTTAGTGACCCTAAGATCTGAGACCCAGTACTTC.

V and J are TRBV7-2 and TRBJ2-1; 10 bases fit TRBD2. The junction had 8 bases not matched to a gene; V was cut back by 1 base and J by 8 bases. CDR1 is SGHTA and CDR2 is FQGNSA in the germline V gene. The CDR3 has 16 residues. CDR3: CASSLVSTSGNHEQFF. CDR3 coding DNA: TGTGCCAGCAGCTTAGTTTCTACTAGCGGGAACCATGAGCAGTTCTTC.

This rearrangement joins TRBV2 to TRBJ2-7; 7 nucleotides align to TRBD2. V shed 4 bases and J 2 bases; nucleotides not matched to a gene: 11. Germline-derived CDR1 and CDR2 are SNHLY and FYNNEI. This CDR3 contains 16 residues. The CDR3 is CASSVTRTRRAYEQYF. CDR3 coding DNA: TGTGCCAGCAGTGTCACACGGACTAGAAGAGCCTACGAGCAGTACTTC.

The chain links TRBV2 to TRBJ1-1; D might be TRBD1 (6 bases). The germline gives CDR1 SNHLY, CDR2 FYNNEI. The CDR3 spans 15 residues. Trimming took off 5 bases at V and 5 bases at J, with 18 bases between the two ends. The CDR3 sequence: CASSSTGGPRTEAFF. Written as DNA, the CDR3 is TGTGCCAGCAGTAGTACGGGGGGCCCGAGGACTGAAGCTTTCTTT.

A few counts support this clonotype. The chain recombines TRBV28 with TRBJ1-2, with 7 bases fitting TRBD1. The germline V gene has CDR1 MDHEN and CDR2 SYDVKM. CDR3 length: 15 amino acids. V gave up 6 bases and J gave up 5 bases; unmatched junction bases: 12. CDR3 in DNA: TGTGCCAGCAGCTGGGACCACACAGGGGAATATGGCTACACCTTC. This encodes CASSWDHTGEYGYTF.